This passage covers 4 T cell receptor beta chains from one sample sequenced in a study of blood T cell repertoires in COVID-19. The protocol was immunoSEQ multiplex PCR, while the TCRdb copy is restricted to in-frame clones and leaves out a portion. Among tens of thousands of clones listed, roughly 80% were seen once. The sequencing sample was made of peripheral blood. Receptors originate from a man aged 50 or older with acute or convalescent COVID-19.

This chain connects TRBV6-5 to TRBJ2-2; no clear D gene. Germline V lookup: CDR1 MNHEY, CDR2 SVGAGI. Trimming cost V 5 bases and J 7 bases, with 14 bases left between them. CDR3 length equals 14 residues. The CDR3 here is CASSPPEAGGELFF. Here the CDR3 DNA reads TGTGCCAGCAGTCCCCCTGAGGCTGGCGGGGAGCTGTTTTTT.

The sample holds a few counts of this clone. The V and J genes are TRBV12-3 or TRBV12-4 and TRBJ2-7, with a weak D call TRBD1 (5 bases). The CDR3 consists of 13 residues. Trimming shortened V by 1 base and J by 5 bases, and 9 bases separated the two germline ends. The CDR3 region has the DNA TGTGCCAGCAGTTTAGGACAGAACAACGAGCAGTACTTC. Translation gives CASSLGQNNEQYF.

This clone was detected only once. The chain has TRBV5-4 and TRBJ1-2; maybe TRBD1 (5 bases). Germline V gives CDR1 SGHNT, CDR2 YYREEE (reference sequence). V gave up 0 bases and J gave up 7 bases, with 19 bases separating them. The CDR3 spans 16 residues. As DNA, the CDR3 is TGTGCCAGCAGCTTGGGCGTTGGAAGGGGTGGGGCTGGCTACACCTTC. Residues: CASSLGVGRGGAGYTF. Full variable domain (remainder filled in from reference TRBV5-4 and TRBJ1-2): ETGVTQSPTHLIKTRGQQVTLRCSSQSGHNTVSWYQQALGQGPQFIFQYYREEENGRGNFPPRFSGLQFPNYSSELNVNALELDDSALYLCASSLGVGRGGAGYTFGSGTRLTVV.

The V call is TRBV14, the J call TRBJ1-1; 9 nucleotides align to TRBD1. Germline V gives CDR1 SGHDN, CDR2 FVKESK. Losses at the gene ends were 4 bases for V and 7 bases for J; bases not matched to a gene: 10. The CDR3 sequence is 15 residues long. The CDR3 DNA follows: TGTGCCAGCAGCCCGAGGGACAGGGTTTTTAATGAAGCTTTCTTT. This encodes CASSPRDRVFNEAFF.